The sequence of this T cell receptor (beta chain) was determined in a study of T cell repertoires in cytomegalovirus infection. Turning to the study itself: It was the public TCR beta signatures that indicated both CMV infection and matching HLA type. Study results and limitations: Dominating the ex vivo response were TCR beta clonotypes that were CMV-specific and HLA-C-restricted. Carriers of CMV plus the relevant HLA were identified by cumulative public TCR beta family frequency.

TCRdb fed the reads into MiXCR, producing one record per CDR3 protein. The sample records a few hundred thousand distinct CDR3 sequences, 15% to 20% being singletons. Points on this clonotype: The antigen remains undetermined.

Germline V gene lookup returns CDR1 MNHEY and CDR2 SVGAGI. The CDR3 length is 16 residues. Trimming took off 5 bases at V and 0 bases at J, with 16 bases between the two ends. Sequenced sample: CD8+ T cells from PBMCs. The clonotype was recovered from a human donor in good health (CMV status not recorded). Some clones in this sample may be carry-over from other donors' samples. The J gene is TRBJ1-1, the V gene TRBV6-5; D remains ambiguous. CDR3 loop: CASSQPGLRMNTEAFF. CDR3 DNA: TGTGCCAGCAGTCAACCCGGGCTACGGATGAACACTGAAGCTTTCTTT.